This T cell receptor beta chain appears in the sequencing data of a study of OX40 agonist ivuxolimab in advanced cancers. About the study: Dose-escalation subjects each had hepatocellular carcinoma, melanoma, renal cell or head and neck cancer.

Clones were sequenced by immunoSEQ multiplex PCR, and TCRdb holds only the in-frame ones, with some missing. The data contain about 35,000 clones, more than 80% of them seen just once; the ten biggest clones take up 12%. The study sampled blood at baseline, cycle 4 day 1, and cycle 7 day 1. Germline V gene sequence: CDR1 MNHEY, CDR2 SVGAGI. The length of the CDR3 is 15 residues. Trimming shortened V by 2 bases and J by 9 bases, and 14 bases separated the two germline ends. Remarks on this clone: What it binds is not known.

General study results and limits: Partly responding patients at 0.1-3.0 mg/kg showed some of the smallest clonal expansion. Expanded clones belonging to CD8+ T cells outnumbered, on average, those of CD4+.

The origin of this receptor is an adult with an advanced solid tumor such as melanoma, head and neck, liver or kidney cancer. Sequences were derived from CD4+ or CD8+ T cells sorted from blood, sampled in a trial of the OX40 agonist ivuxolimab. The J gene is TRBJ1-6, the V gene TRBV6-5; D unresolved. The CDR3 DNA reads TGTGCCAGCAGTTACGGCGCTATGGTAGCTTCACCCCTCCACTTT. Its translation: CASSYGAMVASPLHF.